These 22 T cell receptor beta chains share one sample of origin, sequenced in a study of regulatory T cells in long-lasting Graves disease. Documented time point: persistent/refractory GD, antithyroid drugs over 5 years with positive TRAb. The TCR library was prepared using RNA isolated from PBMCs. Construction of TCR beta libraries relied on iRepertoire HTBI primers and on Arm-PCR targeting CDR3 regions. TCRdb reprocessed the multiplex PCR reads via MiXCR and lists one record per CDR3 protein. The repertoire holds about 420,000 distinct CDR3 sequences, with about a quarter as singletons. The sequencing here drew on peripheral blood mononuclear cells (PBMCs), taken when the disease was refractory, from a patient treated with antithyroid drugs. Receptors originate from a female donor with Graves disease.

This clonotype was recorded at least ten times. The rearrangement uses TRBV29-1 and TRBJ1-5; a possible D gene is TRBD1 (5 bases). Germline V gene sequence: CDR1 SQVTM, CDR2 ANQGSEA. This CDR3 is 13 amino acids long. The V end lost 6 bases, the J end lost 3 bases, and 12 bases lay between the germline ends. In nucleotides, the CDR3 is TGCAGCGTAACCCAGGGAAACAATCAGCCCCAGCATTTT. It specifies CSVTQGNNQPQHF.

This clonotype has ten or more counts. The rearrangement links TRBV6-5 to TRBJ1-1; D is possibly TRBD1 (5 bases). The CDR3 has 13 residues. V was cut by 0 bases and J by 6 bases, with 8 bases left in between. The germline CDR1 and CDR2 sequences are MNHEY and SVGAGI. CDR3 in DNA: TGTGCCAGCAGTTACTCGGGGCAGTCTGAAGCTTTCTTT. Its translation is CASSYSGQSEAFF.

The rearrangement uses TRBV7-9 and TRBJ2-5, with a weak D call TRBD1 (7 bases). The ends were cut back, 6 bases at V and 5 bases at J, with 13 bases in the middle. This CDR3 spans 13 amino acids. Germline CDR1 and CDR2: SEHNR and FQNEAQ (reference sequence). CDR3 nucleotide sequence: TGTGCCAGCAGTCAGACAGGGAGGGAGACCCAGTACTTC. Its translation is CASSQTGRETQYF.

This clonotype was seen a few times. CDR3 coding DNA: TGTGCCAGCTCACCATTGGGACAGGTGAACACTGAAGCTTTCTTT. Translating gives CASSPLGQVNTEAFF. The gene calls are TRBV18 and TRBJ1-1; 8 bases align to TRBD1. Germline CDR1 KGHSH, CDR2 LQKENI. CDR3 size: 15 residues. The J segment lost 0 bases and the V segment lost 2 bases, leaving 2 bases of the junction unmatched.

This clonotype showed up just a few times. This chain joins TRBV20-1 and TRBJ1-6; D is perhaps TRBD1 (6 bases). V lost 0 bases to trimming and J lost 8 bases, with 17 bases between them. Germline assignment: CDR1 DFQATT and CDR2 SNEGSKA (reference sequence). The CDR3 sequence is 16 residues long. CDR3: CSARDGLQGNHSPLHF. The DNA of the CDR3 is TGCAGTGCTAGAGATGGTTTGCAGGGGAACCATTCACCCCTCCACTTT.

This clonotype was detected a few times. This chain connects TRBV29-1 to TRBJ1-1, with D perhaps matching TRBD1 (5 bases). This CDR3 contains 13 residues. The germline CDR1 and CDR2 sequences are SQVTM and ANQGSEA. Trimming stripped 7 bases from V and 2 bases from J, with 14 bases between. The CDR3 DNA reads TGCAGCGGGGGACTGCGACAAAACACTGAAGCTTTCTTT. It encodes CSGGLRQNTEAFF.

There are many counts of this clonotype. Sequence at one end of the junction differs from germline and may be a read error. The rearrangement joins TRBV5-1 to TRBJ1-1; D remains unclear. CDR1 and CDR2 (germline): SGHRS, YFSETQ. This CDR3 comprises 15 residues. The CDR3 DNA reads as TGTGCCAGCAGCTTAACGGGCGGACCGAACACTGAAGCTTTCTTT. Protein: CASSLTGGPNTEAFF.

In its sample, this clonotype was seen a few times. The chain joins TRBV7-2 to TRBJ1-4; weak D call: TRBD1 (6 bases). The V gene lost 5 bases and the J gene lost 7 bases, with 14 bases spanning the gap. This CDR3 has 14 amino acids. The V gene's germline CDR1 is SGHTA and CDR2 FQGNSA. CDR3 coding DNA: TGTGCCAGCAGCCCAAGTCGGGGGCGTGAAAAACTGTTTTTT. It is translated as CASSPSRGREKLFF.

The chain couples TRBV20-1 to TRBJ2-7; possibly TRBD2 for D (6 bases). CDR1 DFQATT and CDR2 SNEGSKA come from the germline V gene (reference sequence). V was cut by 1 base and J by 7 bases, with 14 bases left in between. CDR3 length: 13 amino acids. The CDR3 coding sequence is TGCAGTGCTAGAGCCCCGGGACTGGGAGAGCAGTACTTC. This gives the protein CSARAPGLGEQYF.

The table lists this clonotype with a few counts. The rearrangement joins TRBV29-1 to TRBJ1-2; D might be TRBD1 (5 bases). Trimming removed 3 bases at V and 2 bases at J, with 13 bases between. Germline lookup yields CDR1 SQVTM and CDR2 ANQGSEA. This CDR3 is 14 amino acids long. DNA of the CDR3: TGCAGCGTTGACGAGGTGACAGTGAACTATGGCTACACCTTC. This gives the protein CSVDEVTVNYGYTF.

Many counts were recorded for this clonotype. The DNA for the CDR3 is TGTGCCAGCAGCCCGGACAGGGGGAACTATGGCTACACCTTC. Residues: CASSPDRGNYGYTF. This chain links TRBV7-8 with TRBJ1-2; 10 bases align to TRBD1. Germline V CDR1 and CDR2: SGHVS, FQNEAQ. The CDR3 spans 14 residues. J lost 2 bases, V lost 5 bases, and 2 bases had no gene match.

This clonotype was counted at least ten times. The CDR3 region has the DNA TGTGCCAGCAGTTCGCCGGGACAGGGGGCTCAAGTTTACTACGAGCAGTACTTC. Its protein product is CASSSPGQGAQVYYEQYF. The V and J genes are TRBV6-5 and TRBJ2-7; 12 bases fit TRBD1. V was clipped by 4 bases and J by 3 bases; unmatched bases: 13. This CDR3 region has 18 residues. Germline CDR1 is MNHEY and CDR2 is SVGAGI.

This rearrangement joins TRBV4-2 to TRBJ2-7; 10 nucleotides match TRBD2. Looked up from germline, CDR1 is LGHNA and CDR2 is YNFKEQ. This CDR3 has 16 amino acids. Trimming at V came to 4 bases and at J to 0 bases, leaving 6 bases not matched to a gene. In DNA form, the CDR3 reads TGTGCCAGCAGCCCGGGACTAGCGTCAACCTCCTACGAGCAGTACTTC. Translating gives CASSPGLASTSYEQYF.

The CDR3 is CASSNPGRPYYGYTF. The CDR3 DNA sequence: TGTGCCAGCAGCAATCCGGGCCGCCCCTACTATGGCTACACCTTC. The gene calls are TRBV7-2 and TRBJ1-2; no firm D call. CDR1 is SGHTA, CDR2 FQGNSA, per germline. V lost 5 bases, J lost 3 bases, and 16 bases lay in between. There are 15 residues in the CDR3. The variable domain in full, with the rest retrieved from reference TRBV7-2 and TRBJ1-2, is GAGVSQSPSNKVTEKGKDVELRCDPISGHTALYWYRQSLGQGLEFLIYFQGNSAPDKSGLPSDRFSAERTGGSVSTLTIQRTQQEDSAVYLCASSNPGRPYYGYTFGSGTRLTVV.

Only a few counts were recorded for this clonotype. This chain connects TRBV7-9 to TRBJ1-4, with unresolved D. Germline values: CDR1 SEHNR, CDR2 FQNEAQ (reference sequence). The CDR3 consists of 17 residues. Trimming left V 4 bases short and J 3 bases short, with 18 bases between. The CDR3 DNA follows: TGTGCCAGCAGCTCCCAACCATTTGGGGTCGCTAATGAAAAACTGTTTTTT. It yields the protein CASSSQPFGVANEKLFF.

This clonotype was observed a handful of times. The chain carries TRBV5-1 and TRBJ2-7; 7 bases align to TRBD1. V lost 5 bases, J lost 6 bases, and 11 bases stayed unmatched. CDR3 length: 14 amino acids. Germline-derived CDR1 and CDR2 are SGHRS and YFSETQ. As DNA, the CDR3 is TGCGCCAGCAGTTCCGGGACAGAGGGGTCCGAGCAGTACTTC. This translates into CASSSGTEGSEQYF.

With regard to this clonotype: One junction end does not reproduce the germline sequence, and a read error may be involved. The chain couples TRBV12-3 or TRBV12-4 to TRBJ2-7; D remains ambiguous. The CDR3 spans 11 residues. CDR3 in amino acids: CVSSDNYEQYF. In DNA form, the CDR3 reads TGTGTCAGCAGCGATAACTACGAGCAGTACTTC.

This clonotype was detected many times. J is TRBJ1-2 and V is TRBV3-1; D gene uncertain. Germline CDR1 is LGHDT and CDR2 is YNNKEL (reference sequence). This CDR3 comprises 15 residues. V was pared by 2 bases and J by 6 bases, with 16 bases between. CDR3 sequence reads: CASSQWSRKVDGYTF. The CDR3 DNA sequence: TGTGCCAGCAGCCAATGGTCCAGGAAGGTCGATGGCTACACCTTC.

The sample holds many counts of this clonotype. J is TRBJ2-7 and V is TRBV20-1; D not certain. Deletions cut 7 bases from V and 1 base from J, with 14 bases between. Germline assignment: CDR1 DFQATT and CDR2 SNEGSKA (reference sequence). This CDR3 contains 13 residues. The CDR3 protein is CSVLEEKSYEQYF. The CDR3 coding sequence is TGCAGTGTGCTAGAGGAGAAGTCCTACGAGCAGTACTTC.

This clonotype has ten or more counts. The chain has TRBV11-2 and TRBJ2-5; tentatively, D is TRBD1 (5 bases). This CDR3 has 15 residues. Trimming shortened V by 1 base and J by 4 bases, and 13 bases separated the two germline ends. Looked up from germline, CDR1 is SGHAT and CDR2 is FQNNGV. In nucleotides, the CDR3 is TGTGCCAGCAGCTTAGTTGGGGCCGGAACAGAGACCCAGTACTTC. As protein: CASSLVGAGTETQYF.

This clonotype was detected only a few times. This chain joins TRBV20-1 and TRBJ1-5; D remains unclear. The germline V and J ends were trimmed by 4 bases and 0 bases, with 10 bases remaining between them. This CDR3 has 14 residues. The V gene's germline CDR1 is DFQATT and CDR2 SNEGSKA (reference sequence). The CDR3 here is CSATEHYSNQPQHF. CDR3 nucleotides: TGCAGTGCTACAGAGCACTATAGCAATCAGCCCCAGCATTTT.

This clonotype was seen at least ten times. CDR3 region: CASSDPGDPLNTEAFF. Here the CDR3 DNA reads TGTGCCAGCAGTGACCCTGGTGACCCCTTGAACACTGAAGCTTTCTTT. The chain links TRBV2 to TRBJ1-1; the D is unclear. The CDR3 totals 16 residues. The V end was cut by 3 bases, the J end by 0 bases, with 14 bases between. Germline V gene data show CDR1 as SNHLY and CDR2 as FYNNEI.